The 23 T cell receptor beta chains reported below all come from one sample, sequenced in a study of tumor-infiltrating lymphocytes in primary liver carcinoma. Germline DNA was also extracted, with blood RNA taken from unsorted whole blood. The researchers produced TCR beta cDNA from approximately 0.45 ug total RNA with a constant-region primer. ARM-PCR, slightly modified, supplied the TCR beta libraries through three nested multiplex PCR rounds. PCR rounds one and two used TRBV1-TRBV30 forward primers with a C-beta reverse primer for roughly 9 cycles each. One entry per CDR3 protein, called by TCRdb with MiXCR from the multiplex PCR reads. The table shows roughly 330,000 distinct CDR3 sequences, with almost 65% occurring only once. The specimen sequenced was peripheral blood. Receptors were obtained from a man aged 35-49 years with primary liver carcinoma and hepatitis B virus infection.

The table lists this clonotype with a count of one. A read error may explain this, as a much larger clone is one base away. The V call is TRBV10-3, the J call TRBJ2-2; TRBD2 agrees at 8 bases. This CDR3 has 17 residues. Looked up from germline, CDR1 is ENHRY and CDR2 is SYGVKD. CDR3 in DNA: TGTGCCACCAGTGACGCGGCGACTAGCGAGAACACCGGGGAGCTGTTTTTT. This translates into CATSDAATSENTGELFF.

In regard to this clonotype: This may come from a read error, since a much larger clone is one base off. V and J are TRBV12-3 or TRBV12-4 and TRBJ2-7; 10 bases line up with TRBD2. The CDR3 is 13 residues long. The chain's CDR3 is CSSRTSGSYEQYF. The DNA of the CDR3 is TGTTCCAGCAGGACTAGCGGATCCTACGAGCAGTACTTC.

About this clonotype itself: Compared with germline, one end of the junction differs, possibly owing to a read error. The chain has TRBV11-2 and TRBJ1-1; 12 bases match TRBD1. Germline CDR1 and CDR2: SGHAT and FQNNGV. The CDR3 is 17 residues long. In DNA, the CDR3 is TGTGCCAGCAACTTAGGGACAGGGGGCTTCGGATACACTGAAGCTTTCTTT. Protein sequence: CASNLGTGGFGYTEAFF.

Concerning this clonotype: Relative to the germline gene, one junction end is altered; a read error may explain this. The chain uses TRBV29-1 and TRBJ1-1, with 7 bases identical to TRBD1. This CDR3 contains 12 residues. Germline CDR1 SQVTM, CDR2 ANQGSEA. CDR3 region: CSSRTGATEVFF. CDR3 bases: TGCAGCTCACGAACAGGGGCCACTGAAGTTTTCTTT.

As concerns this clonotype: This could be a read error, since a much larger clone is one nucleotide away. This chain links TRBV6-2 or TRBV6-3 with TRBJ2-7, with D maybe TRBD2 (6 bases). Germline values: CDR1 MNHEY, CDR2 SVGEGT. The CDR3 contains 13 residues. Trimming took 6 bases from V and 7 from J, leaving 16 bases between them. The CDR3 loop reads CASRKSGLDEQYF. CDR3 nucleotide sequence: TGTGCCAGCAGGAAGTCGGGACTCGATGAGCAGTACTTC.

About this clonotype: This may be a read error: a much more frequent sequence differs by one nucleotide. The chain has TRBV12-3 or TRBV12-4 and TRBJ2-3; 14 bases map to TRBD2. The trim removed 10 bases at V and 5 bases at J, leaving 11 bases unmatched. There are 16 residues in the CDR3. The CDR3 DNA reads TGTGCCATCACCCCCGGACTAGCGGGAGGTGTAGATACGCAGTATTTT. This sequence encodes CAITPGLAGGVDTQYF.

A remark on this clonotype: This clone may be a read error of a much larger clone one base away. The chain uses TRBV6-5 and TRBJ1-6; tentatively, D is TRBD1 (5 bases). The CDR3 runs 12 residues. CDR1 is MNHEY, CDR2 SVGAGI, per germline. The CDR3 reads CVSRVGNSPLHF. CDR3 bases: TGTGTCAGCAGGGTCGGAAATTCACCCCTCCACTTT.

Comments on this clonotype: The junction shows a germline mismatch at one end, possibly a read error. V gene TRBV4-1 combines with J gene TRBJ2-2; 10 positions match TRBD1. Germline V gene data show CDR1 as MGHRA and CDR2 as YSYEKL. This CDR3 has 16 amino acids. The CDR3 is CASNDLDRGSTGEQFF. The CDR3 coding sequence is TGTGCCAGCAACGATCTGGACAGGGGGTCAACCGGGGAGCAGTTTTTT.

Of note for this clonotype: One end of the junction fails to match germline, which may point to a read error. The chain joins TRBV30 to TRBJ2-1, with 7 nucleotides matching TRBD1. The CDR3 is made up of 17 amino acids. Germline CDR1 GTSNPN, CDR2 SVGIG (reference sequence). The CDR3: CAWGVGTVVLTYNEQFF. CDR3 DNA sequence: TGTGCCTGGGGTGTCGGGACAGTAGTGCTTACCTACAATGAGCAGTTCTTC.

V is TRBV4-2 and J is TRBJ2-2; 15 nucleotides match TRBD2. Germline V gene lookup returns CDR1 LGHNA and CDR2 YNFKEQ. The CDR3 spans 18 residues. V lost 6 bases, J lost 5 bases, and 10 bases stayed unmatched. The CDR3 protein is CASSPGLAGGEKTGELFF. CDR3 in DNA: TGTGCCAGCAGTCCGGGACTAGCGGGAGGTGAAAAGACCGGGGAGCTGTTTTTT.

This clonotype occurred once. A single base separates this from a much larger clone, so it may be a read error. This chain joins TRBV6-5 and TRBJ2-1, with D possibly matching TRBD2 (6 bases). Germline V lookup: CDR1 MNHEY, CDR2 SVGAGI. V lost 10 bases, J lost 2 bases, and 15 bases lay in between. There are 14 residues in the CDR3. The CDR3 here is CATVGGSPYNEQFF. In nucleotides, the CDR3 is TGTGCCACCGTGGGGGGTAGCCCCTACAATGAGCAGTTCTTC.

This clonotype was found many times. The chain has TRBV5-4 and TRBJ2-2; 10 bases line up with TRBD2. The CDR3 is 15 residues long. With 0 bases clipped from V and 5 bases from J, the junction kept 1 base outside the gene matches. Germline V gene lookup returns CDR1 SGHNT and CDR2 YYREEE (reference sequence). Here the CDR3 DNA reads TGTGCCAGCAGCTTGGAACTAGCGGGGACCGGGGAGCTGTTTTTT. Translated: CASSLELAGTGELFF.

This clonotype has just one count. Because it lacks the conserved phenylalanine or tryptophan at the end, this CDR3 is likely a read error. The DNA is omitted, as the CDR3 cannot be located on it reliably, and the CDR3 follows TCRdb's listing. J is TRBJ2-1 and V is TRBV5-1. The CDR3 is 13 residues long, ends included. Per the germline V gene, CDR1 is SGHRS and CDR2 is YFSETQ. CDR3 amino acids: CASSLGSYGEQFS.

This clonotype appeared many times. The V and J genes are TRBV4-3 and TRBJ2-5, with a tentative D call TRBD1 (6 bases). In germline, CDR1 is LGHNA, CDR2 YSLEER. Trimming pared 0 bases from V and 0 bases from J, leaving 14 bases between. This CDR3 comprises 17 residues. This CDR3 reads CASSQEWDTRYQETQYF. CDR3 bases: TGCGCCAGCAGCCAAGAGTGGGACACCAGGTACCAAGAGACCCAGTACTTC.

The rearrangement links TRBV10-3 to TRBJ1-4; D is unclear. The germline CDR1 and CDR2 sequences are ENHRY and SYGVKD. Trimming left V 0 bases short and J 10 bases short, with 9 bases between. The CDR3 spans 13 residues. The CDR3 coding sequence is TGTGCCATCAGTGAGTCTGAGGTTGGAAAACTGTTTTTT. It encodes CAISESEVGKLFF.

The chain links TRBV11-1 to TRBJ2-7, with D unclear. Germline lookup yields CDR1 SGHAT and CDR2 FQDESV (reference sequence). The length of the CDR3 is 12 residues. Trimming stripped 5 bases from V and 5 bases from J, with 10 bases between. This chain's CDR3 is CASSPEKDEQYF. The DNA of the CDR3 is TGTGCCAGCAGCCCGGAAAAGGACGAGCAGTACTTC.

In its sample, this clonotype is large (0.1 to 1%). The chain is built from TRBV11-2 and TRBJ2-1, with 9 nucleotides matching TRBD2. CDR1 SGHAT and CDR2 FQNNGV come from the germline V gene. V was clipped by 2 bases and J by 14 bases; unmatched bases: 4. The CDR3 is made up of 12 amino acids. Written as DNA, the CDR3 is TGTGCCAGCAGCTTACAGCTAGCGGGAAAGTTCTTC. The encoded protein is CASSLQLAGKFF.

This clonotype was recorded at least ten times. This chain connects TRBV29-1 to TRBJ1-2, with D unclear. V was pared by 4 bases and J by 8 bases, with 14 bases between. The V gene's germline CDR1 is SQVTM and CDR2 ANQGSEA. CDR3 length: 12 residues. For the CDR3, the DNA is TGCAGCGTTGCGTGGGCGGGCGGGGGCTACACCTTC. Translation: CSVAWAGGGYTF.

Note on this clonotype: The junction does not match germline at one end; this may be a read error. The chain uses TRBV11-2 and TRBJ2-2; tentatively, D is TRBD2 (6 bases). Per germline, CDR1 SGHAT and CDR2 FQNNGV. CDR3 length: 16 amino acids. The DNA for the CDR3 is TGTGCCAGCAGCCTGGCCAGGGCGGGAAACACCGGGGAGATGTTTTTT. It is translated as CASSLARAGNTGEMFF.

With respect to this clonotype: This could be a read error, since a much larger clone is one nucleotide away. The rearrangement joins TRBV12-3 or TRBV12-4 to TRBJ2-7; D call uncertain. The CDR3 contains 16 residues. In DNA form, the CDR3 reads TGTGCCAGCAGTTTAGCGCGAGGCGCAGCCTCCTACGAGAAGTACTTC. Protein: CASSLARGAASYEKYF.

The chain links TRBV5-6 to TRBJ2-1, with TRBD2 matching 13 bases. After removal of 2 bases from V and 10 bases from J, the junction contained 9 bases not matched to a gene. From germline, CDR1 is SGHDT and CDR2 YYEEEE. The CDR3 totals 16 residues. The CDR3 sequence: CASSFGTSGNLKEQFF. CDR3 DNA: TGTGCCAGCAGCTTCGGGACTAGCGGGAACTTGAAGGAGCAGTTCTTC.

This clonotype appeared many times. DNA for the CDR3: TGTGCCAGCAGCTTAGTCCTTGGAAACACCATATATTTT. Protein: CASSLVLGNTIYF. The chain links TRBV11-3 to TRBJ1-3; D unclear. Germline V gives CDR1 SGHNT, CDR2 YENEEA. Trimming took off 1 base at V and 3 bases at J, with 4 bases between the two ends. This CDR3 is 13 amino acids long.

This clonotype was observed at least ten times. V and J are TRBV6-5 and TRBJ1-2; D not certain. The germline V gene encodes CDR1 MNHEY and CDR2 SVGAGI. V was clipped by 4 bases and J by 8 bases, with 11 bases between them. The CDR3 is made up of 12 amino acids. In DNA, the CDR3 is TGTGCCAGCAGTTCCTTACTTGGGGGCTACACCTTC. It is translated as CASSSLLGGYTF.